This entry lists 14 T cell receptor beta chains sequenced from one sample in a study of blood T cell repertoires in COVID-19. Data came from immunoSEQ multiplex PCR; TCRdb stores just in-frame clones and leaves some out. The sample lists 45,000 to 55,000 clones, approximately 80% occurring once. Material for sequencing was PBMCs or T cells enriched from blood (not recorded which). The receptors were gathered from a woman aged 50 to 60 with acute COVID-19.

The chain has TRBV5-1 and TRBJ1-1, with 7 bases aligning to TRBD1. The CDR3 is 14 residues long. Germline V gene data show CDR1 as SGHRS and CDR2 as YFSETQ. Trimming at V came to 0 bases and at J to 5 bases, leaving 4 bases not matched to a gene. The CDR3 coding sequence is TGCGCCAGCAGCTTGGAGGGGGCTTCTACTGAAGCTTTCTTT. It yields the protein CASSLEGASTEAFF.

This clone appeared once. The rearrangement uses TRBV7-6 and TRBJ2-5; TRBD2 matches 7 bases. Trimming removed 1 base from V and 5 bases from J; junction bases left unmatched: 16. The CDR3 is 18 amino acids. Germline CDR1 and CDR2: SGHVS and FNYEAQ. CDR3 DNA: TGTGCCAGCAGCTTAGGTTCGGGAATTGCGACTAGCTACGAGACCCAGTACTTC. It translates to CASSLGSGIATSYETQYF.

V is TRBV19 and J is TRBJ1-5; D might be TRBD1 (5 bases). The V end was cut by 3 bases, the J end by 7 bases, with 13 bases between. The CDR3 has 14 amino acids. Germline V CDR1 and CDR2: LNHDA, SQIVND (reference sequence). DNA of the CDR3: TGTGCCAGTAGTATTGCGGGGGGAGGGCAGCCCCAGCATTTT. Translation gives CASSIAGGGQPQHF.

This clone turned up a few times. This chain links TRBV6-5 with TRBJ1-2; 7 bases map to TRBD1. CDR3 length: 15 amino acids. In germline, CDR1 is MNHEY, CDR2 SVGAGI. Trimming cost V 7 bases and J 5 bases; bases outside gene matches: 13. The CDR3 DNA reads TGTGCCAGCAAGACCGCGACCGGGACAGCTTATGGCTACACCTTC. Its protein is CASKTATGTAYGYTF.

V is TRBV6-5 and J is TRBJ1-1; 7 bases are a match to TRBD1. J gave up 0 bases and V 6 bases, and 1 base lay outside the gene matches. CDR1 MNHEY and CDR2 SVGAGI come from the germline V gene. CDR3 length equals 13 residues. CDR3 residues: CASRGTVNTEAFF. The DNA of the CDR3 is TGTGCCAGCAGGGGGACAGTGAACACTGAAGCTTTCTTT.

The V gene is TRBV5-6, the J gene TRBJ1-4, with a possible D match to TRBD1 (5 bases). The CDR3 sequence is 14 residues long. Germline CDR1 SGHDT, CDR2 YYEEEE. The V end lost 3 bases, the J end lost 4 bases, and 10 bases lay between the germline ends. CDR3: CASSSGGDNEKLFF. CDR3 DNA: TGTGCCAGCAGCTCGGGAGGGGATAATGAAAAACTGTTTTTT.

The gene calls are TRBV28 and TRBJ1-2, with unresolved D. Germline values: CDR1 MDHEN, CDR2 SYDVKM. There are 12 residues in the CDR3. V was cut by 7 bases and J by 7 bases, with 13 bases left in between. CDR3 sequence: CASTDYRGGYTF. DNA for the CDR3: TGTGCCAGCACAGACTACCGAGGTGGCTACACCTTC.

V and J are TRBV10-1 and TRBJ1-1; 8 bases fit TRBD1. The CDR3 spans 12 residues. V gave up 6 bases and J gave up 7 bases; unmatched junction bases: 4. CDR1 is WNHNN and CDR2 is SYGVQD in the germline V gene (reference sequence). CDR3 amino acids: CASSAGTGEAFF. In nucleotides, the CDR3 is TGCGCCAGCAGCGCCGGGACAGGTGAAGCTTTCTTT.

Only a few counts were recorded for this clone. The chain uses TRBV20-1 and TRBJ1-2; 7 bases line up with TRBD1. With 7 bases clipped from V and 5 bases from J, the junction kept 4 bases outside the gene matches. Germline values: CDR1 DFQATT, CDR2 SNEGSKA (reference sequence). This CDR3 contains 11 residues. The CDR3 reads CSVTGQYGYTF. CDR3 nucleotide sequence: TGCAGTGTTACGGGACAGTATGGCTACACCTTC.

The chain has TRBV6-5 and TRBJ1-6, with 11 nucleotides matching TRBD1. Germline CDR1 reads MNHEY; CDR2 reads SVGAGI. The CDR3 contains 16 residues. Unmatched junction bases numbered 4, after V lost 0 bases and J lost 9 bases. CDR3 nucleotides: TGTGCCAGCAGTTACTCTAGGACAGGGGGCAGTTCACCCCTCCACTTT. It specifies CASSYSRTGGSSPLHF.

This rearrangement joins TRBV3-1 (or the pseudogene TRBV3-2) to TRBJ1-4, with a possible D match to TRBD1 (5 bases). CDR3 size: 16 residues. In germline, CDR1 is LGHDT, CDR2 YNNKEL (reference sequence). Trimming left V 2 bases short and J 1 base short, with 11 bases between. CDR3 DNA sequence: TGTGCCAGCAGCCAACGGGGGAGGGGAACTAATGAAAAACTGTTTTTT. Translated, it gives CASSQRGRGTNEKLFF.

The V call is TRBV10-2, the J call TRBJ2-5; 12 nucleotides agree with TRBD2. Trimming took 3 bases from V and 8 from J; bases not matched to a gene: 1. Germline V gene sequence: CDR1 WSHSY, CDR2 SAAADI. The CDR3 extends over 13 amino acids. The CDR3 DNA sequence: TGCGCCAGCAGTGAACTAGCGGGGGGAACCCAGTACTTC. Translated: CASSELAGGTQYF.

This clone was seen more than once but under ten times. This chain uses TRBV11-1 with TRBJ2-1; perhaps TRBD1 as D (5 bases). V gave up 3 bases and J gave up 11 bases, with 11 bases separating them. Germline V gene lookup returns CDR1 SGHAT and CDR2 FQDESV (reference sequence). This CDR3 contains 12 residues. The CDR3 sequence is CASSLDTYKQFF. CDR3 DNA sequence: TGTGCCAGCAGCTTGGACACTTATAAGCAGTTCTTC.

The V call is TRBV27, the J call TRBJ1-5; D gene uncertain. CDR1 MNHEY and CDR2 SMNVEV come from the germline V gene (reference sequence). The CDR3 loop spans 14 amino acids. V was pared by 8 bases and J by 1 base, with 12 bases between. This chain's CDR3 is CASGPGGSNQPQHF. The CDR3, as DNA: TGTGCCAGCGGGCCGGGCGGGAGCAATCAGCCCCAGCATTTT.